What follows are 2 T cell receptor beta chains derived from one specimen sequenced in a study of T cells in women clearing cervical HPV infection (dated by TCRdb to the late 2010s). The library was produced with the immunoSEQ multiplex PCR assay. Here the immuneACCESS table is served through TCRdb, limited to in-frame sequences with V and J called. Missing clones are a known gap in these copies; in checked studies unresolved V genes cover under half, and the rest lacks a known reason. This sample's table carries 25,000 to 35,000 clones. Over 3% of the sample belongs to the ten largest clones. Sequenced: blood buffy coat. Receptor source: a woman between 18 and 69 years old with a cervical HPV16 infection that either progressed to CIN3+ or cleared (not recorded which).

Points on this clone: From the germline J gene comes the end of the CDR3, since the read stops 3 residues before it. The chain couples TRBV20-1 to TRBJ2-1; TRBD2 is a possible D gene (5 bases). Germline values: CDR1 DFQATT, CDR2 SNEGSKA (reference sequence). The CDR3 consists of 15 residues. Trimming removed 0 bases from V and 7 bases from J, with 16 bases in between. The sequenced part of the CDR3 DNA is TGCAGTGCTAGAGATCTTCTAGGAGGTCGTAATGAG. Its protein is CSARDLLGGRNE. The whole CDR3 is CSARDLLGGRNEQFF.

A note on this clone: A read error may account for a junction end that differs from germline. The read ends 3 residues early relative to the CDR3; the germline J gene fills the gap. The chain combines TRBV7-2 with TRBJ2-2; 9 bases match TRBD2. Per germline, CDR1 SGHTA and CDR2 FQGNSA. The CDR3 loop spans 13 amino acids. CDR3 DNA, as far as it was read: TGTGCCAGCATCCTGACCGGCGGGGGGGCG. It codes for CASILTGGGA. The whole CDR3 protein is CASILTGGGALFF.